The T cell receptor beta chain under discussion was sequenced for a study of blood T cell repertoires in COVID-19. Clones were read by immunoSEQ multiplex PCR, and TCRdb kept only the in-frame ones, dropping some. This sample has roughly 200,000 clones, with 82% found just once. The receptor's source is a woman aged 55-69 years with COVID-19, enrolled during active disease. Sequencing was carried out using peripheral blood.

This chain's CDR3 is CASSPSTGWIGYTF. CDR3 DNA sequence: TGTGCCAGTAGTCCCTCGACGGGATGGATAGGCTACACCTTC. This chain uses TRBV19 with TRBJ1-2, with unresolved D. With 5 bases removed from V and 8 bases from J, the gap between germline ends came to 18 bases. The CDR3 contains 14 residues. The germline gives CDR1 LNHDA, CDR2 SQIVND (reference sequence).